These 29 T cell receptor beta chains were all obtained from the same sample, sequenced in a study of blood T cell repertoires in COVID-19. The protocol was immunoSEQ multiplex PCR, while the TCRdb copy is restricted to in-frame clones and leaves out a portion. The sample records more than 85,000 clones, 85% to 90% being singletons. Sample: peripheral blood. The source of these receptors is a man aged 50-59 years with COVID-19, enrolled during active disease.

This clone was detected once. The chain uses TRBV25-1 and TRBJ2-7; 7 bases match TRBD1. V lost 2 bases and J lost 4; bases outside the gene matches: 17. This CDR3 is 18 amino acids long. CDR1 is MGHDK and CDR2 is SYGVNS in the germline V gene. The CDR3 reads CASSEPSLIGTELYEQYF. In DNA form, the CDR3 reads TGTGCCAGCAGTGAACCCTCTCTAATAGGGACAGAATTGTACGAGCAGTACTTC.

The chain couples TRBV2 to TRBJ2-6; maybe TRBD1 (6 bases). The CDR3 length is 17 residues. V was trimmed by 5 bases and J by 2 bases, leaving 16 bases between them. Germline V gene data show CDR1 as SNHLY and CDR2 as FYNNEI. The CDR3: CASSLDRPFAGANVLTF. The DNA of the CDR3 is TGTGCCAGCAGTTTAGACAGGCCTTTTGCTGGGGCCAACGTCCTGACTTTC.

The chain is built from TRBV24-1 and TRBJ2-2, with D possibly matching TRBD2 (6 bases). CDR1 and CDR2 (germline): KGHDR, SFDVKD. The CDR3 sequence is 15 residues long. With 6 bases removed from V and 6 bases from J, the gap between germline ends came to 16 bases. The CDR3 region has the DNA TGTGCCACCAGTTTCCTCCGGGGGTCGGCCGGGGAGCTGTTTTTT. Translating it yields CATSFLRGSAGELFF.

The chain uses TRBV19 and TRBJ1-1, with a weak D call TRBD1 (5 bases). Germline V gene data show CDR1 as LNHDA and CDR2 as SQIVND (reference sequence). The V and J ends lost 8 bases and 10 bases respectively, with 11 bases between them. The CDR3 has 10 amino acids. The chain's CDR3 is CASGRVGAFF. The CDR3 nucleotides read TGTGCCAGTGGCAGGGTCGGAGCTTTCTTT. Complete variable domain (other parts from reference TRBV19 and TRBJ1-1): DGGITQSPKYLFRKEGQNVTLSCEQNLNHDAMYWYRQDPGQGLRLIYYSQIVNDFQKGDIAEGYSVSREKKESFPLTVTSAQKNPTAFYLCASGRVGAFFGQGTRLTVV.

The chain links TRBV9 to TRBJ2-4; no firm D call. CDR1 is SGDLS and CDR2 is YYNGEE in the germline V gene. V lost 0 bases and J lost 1, with 14 bases in between. The CDR3 length is 17 residues. CDR3 nucleotides: TGTGCCAGCAGCGTAGAAGTTTCAGTCTCTGCCAAAAACATTCAGTACTTC. It translates to CASSVEVSVSAKNIQYF.

This clone was recorded only once. The rearrangement joins TRBV5-1 to TRBJ1-2, with TRBD1 matching over 9 bases. Looked up from germline, CDR1 is SGHRS and CDR2 is YFSETQ. Trimming cost V 4 bases and J 5 bases; bases outside gene matches: 6. The CDR3 contains 14 residues. The CDR3 here is CASSRQQGAYGYTF. The CDR3 DNA follows: TGCGCCAGCAGCAGACAACAGGGGGCTTATGGCTACACCTTC.

The chain combines TRBV13 with TRBJ1-5, with unresolved D. CDR3 length: 12 residues. Germline V lookup: CDR1 PRHDT, CDR2 FYEKMQ (reference sequence). V lost 2 bases and J lost 5, with 4 bases in between. CDR3 DNA sequence: TGTGCCAGCAGCTTATCCGATCAGCCCCAGCATTTT. Its protein product is CASSLSDQPQHF. Combining the CDR3 with reference TRBV13 and TRBJ1-5 gives the whole variable domain AAGVIQSPRHLIKEKRETATLKCYPIPRHDTVYWYQQGPGQDPQFLISFYEKMQSDKGSIPDRFSAQQFSDYHSELNMSSLELGDSALYFCASSLSDQPQHFGDGTRLSIL.

In its sample, this clone was seen a few times. The chain carries TRBV30 and TRBJ1-4; TRBD1 might be the D (5 bases). Germline V CDR1 and CDR2: GTSNPN, SVGIG (reference sequence). Trimming left V 3 bases short and J 10 bases short, with 9 bases between. The CDR3 consists of 11 residues. CDR3 sequence (DNA): TGTGCCTGGAGGCAGGGTGGAAAACTGTTTTTT. Residues: CAWRQGGKLFF.

The rearrangement uses TRBV12-3 or TRBV12-4 and TRBJ1-2; D is undetermined. The ends were cut back, 5 bases at V and 2 bases at J, with 9 bases in the middle. There are 13 residues in the CDR3. The CDR3 spells CASSLNKNYGYTF. The CDR3 nucleotides are TGTGCCAGCAGTCTCAACAAAAACTATGGCTACACCTTC.

The chain carries TRBV28 and TRBJ1-1; D may be TRBD1 (6 bases). CDR3 length: 17 residues. The germline V and J ends were trimmed by 5 bases and 5 bases, with 24 bases remaining between them. Germline V lookup: CDR1 MDHEN, CDR2 SYDVKM. CDR3 nucleotide sequence: TGTGCCAGCAGTGTAACCTTAAACAGGGTCGGTAAAACTGAAGCTTTCTTT. This codes for CASSVTLNRVGKTEAFF.

This chain links TRBV18 with TRBJ1-4; 9 bases align to TRBD1. The CDR3 contains 14 residues. V lost 3 bases, J lost 7 bases, and 3 bases stayed unmatched. Germline V CDR1 and CDR2: KGHSH, LQKENI. The CDR3 nucleotides read TGTGCCAGCTCACCCGGGACAGGGCGTGAAAAACTGTTTTTT. Its protein product is CASSPGTGREKLFF.

The V gene is TRBV4-2, the J gene TRBJ2-2; 7 nucleotides match TRBD2. CDR1 is LGHNA, CDR2 YNFKEQ, per germline. The CDR3 contains 16 residues. Germline trimming cut 5 bases from V and 4 bases from J; bases unmatched to any gene: 10. Here the CDR3 reads CASSSYSGSVTGELFF. The CDR3 bases are TGTGCCAGCAGCTCCTATAGCGGGTCGGTCACCGGGGAGCTGTTTTTT.

Concerning this clone: Other nucleotide sequences in the sample specify the same CDR3. The CDR3 reads CASSLRSSGNTIYF. CDR3 DNA: TGTGCCAGCAGCTTACGCAGCTCTGGAAACACCATATATTTT. The V gene is TRBV7-9, the J gene TRBJ1-3, with unresolved D. This CDR3 has 14 amino acids. V gave up 2 bases and J gave up 0 bases, with 5 bases separating them. Germline-derived CDR1 and CDR2 are SEHNR and FQNEAQ (reference sequence). Drawing the rest from reference TRBV7-9 and TRBJ1-3, the complete variable domain is DTGVSQNPRHKITKRGQNVTFRCDPISEHNRLYWYRQTLGQGPEFLTYFQNEAQLEKSRLLSDRFSAERPKGSFSTLEIQRTEQGDSAMYLCASSLRSSGNTIYFGEGSWLTVV.

This chain joins TRBV7-3 and TRBJ2-6, with D perhaps matching TRBD2 (6 bases). Germline V gene lookup returns CDR1 SGHTA and CDR2 FQGTGA. This CDR3 region has 17 residues. Trimming removed 2 bases from V and 0 bases from J, with 11 bases in between. In DNA form, the CDR3 reads TGTGCCAGCAGCTTAGGCGGGATCTTCTCTGGGGCCAACGTCCTGACTTTC. Protein product: CASSLGGIFSGANVLTF.

The chain uses TRBV14 and TRBJ2-3; tentative D call: TRBD2 (7 bases). Germline loops: CDR1 SGHDN, CDR2 FVKESK. Trimming took 4 bases from V and 2 from J, leaving 10 bases between them. The CDR3 sequence is 14 residues long. CDR3 sequence reads: CASSRGGPTDTQYF. The CDR3 coding sequence is TGTGCCAGCAGCCGGGGGGGGCCCACAGATACGCAGTATTTT.

The J gene is TRBJ2-2, the V gene TRBV7-2; 7 bases align to TRBD1. The CDR3 consists of 14 residues. V gave up 5 bases and J gave up 4 bases; unmatched junction bases: 4. CDR1 is SGHTA and CDR2 is FQGNSA in the germline V gene. The CDR3 DNA sequence: TGTGCCAGCAGCCAGGGACAGTTCACCGGGGAGCTGTTTTTT. Its translation: CASSQGQFTGELFF.

The chain combines TRBV27 with TRBJ2-2; 7 bases map to TRBD1. Germline V gene sequence: CDR1 MNHEY, CDR2 SMNVEV (reference sequence). CDR3 length equals 17 residues. Trimming cost V 10 bases and J 0 bases; bases outside gene matches: 14. The CDR3 DNA reads TGTGCCACCACCTCAAAGGGACAGTACGCGAACACCGGGGAGCTGTTTTTT. It is translated as CATTSKGQYANTGELFF.

This chain uses TRBV13 with TRBJ2-1; D possibly corresponds to TRBD1 (7 bases). This CDR3 is built from 15 residues. Germline V lookup: CDR1 PRHDT, CDR2 FYEKMQ (reference sequence). CDR3 in amino acids: CATTKGASEYNEQFF. For the CDR3, the DNA is TGTGCTACTACAAAGGGGGCTAGCGAGTACAATGAGCAGTTCTTC.

This chain links TRBV6-6 with TRBJ2-2; possible D gene TRBD1, 5 bases. The CDR3 is 14 amino acids. Germline V gene sequence: CDR1 MNHNY, CDR2 SVGAGI (reference sequence). V was trimmed by 6 bases and J by 0 bases, leaving 8 bases between them. The CDR3 region has the DNA TGTGCCAGCAGAACAGGTTCGAACACCGGGGAGCTGTTTTTT. Its translation is CASRTGSNTGELFF.

The chain employs TRBV4-3 and TRBJ2-2; tentatively, D is TRBD1 (6 bases). This CDR3 region has 16 residues. Germline V gene lookup returns CDR1 LGHNA and CDR2 YSLEER. The V gene lost 3 bases and the J gene lost 3 bases, with 14 bases spanning the gap. Here the CDR3 DNA reads TGCGCCAGCAGCCAGGGGTCGGCAGGGGACACCGGGGAGCTGTTTTTT. Translated: CASSQGSAGDTGELFF.

The chain couples TRBV6-5 to TRBJ2-7, with 10 bases fitting TRBD1. The CDR3 runs 15 residues. Germline CDR1 is MNHEY and CDR2 is SVGAGI. J lost 6 bases, V lost 2 bases, and 7 bases had no gene match. The CDR3 DNA follows: TGTGCCAGCAGTTACGGAGGGACAGGGGTAGCCGAGCAGTACTTC. Amino acid sequence: CASSYGGTGVAEQYF.

This chain links TRBV10-3 with TRBJ2-1, with 9 bases lining up with TRBD1. With V trimmed by 10 bases and J by 9 bases, 10 bases remained unmatched. The germline V gene has CDR1 ENHRY and CDR2 SYGVKD. The CDR3 runs 13 residues. The CDR3, as DNA: TGTGCCAACAACAGGGACAGGGACACTGAGCAGTTCTTC. It yields the protein CANNRDRDTEQFF.

The chain is built from TRBV5-4 and TRBJ1-2, with D maybe TRBD1 (6 bases). The length of the CDR3 is 15 residues. The germline V and J ends were trimmed by 0 bases and 8 bases, with 17 bases remaining between them. Germline V CDR1 and CDR2: SGHNT, YYREEE (reference sequence). The CDR3 bases are TGTGCCAGCAGCTTGGAGACAGGAAAATCCGGAGGCTACACCTTC. Translating it yields CASSLETGKSGGYTF.

The V and J genes are TRBV9 and TRBJ1-3; D is unresolved. The CDR3 covers 14 residues. The V and J ends lost 0 bases and 4 bases respectively, with 8 bases between them. CDR1 and CDR2 (germline): SGDLS, YYNGEE. DNA for the CDR3: TGTGCCAGCAGCGTAGGTCCAGCGGGAAACACCATATATTTT. This gives the protein CASSVGPAGNTIYF. Combining the CDR3 with reference TRBV9 and TRBJ1-3 gives the whole variable domain DSGVTQTPKHLITATGQRVTLRCSPRSGDLSVYWYQQSLDQGLQFLIQYYNGEERAKGNILERFSAQQFPDLHSELNLSSLELGDSALYFCASSVGPAGNTIYFGEGSWLTVV.

This chain joins TRBV7-8 and TRBJ1-5; TRBD1 is a possible D gene (6 bases). Germline CDR1 SGHVS, CDR2 FQNEAQ. The length of the CDR3 is 13 residues. The ends were cut back, 6 bases at V and 4 bases at J, with 10 bases in the middle. CDR3: CASRTGENQPQHF. The CDR3 DNA reads TGTGCCAGCAGGACAGGCGAAAATCAGCCCCAGCATTTT.

This chain uses TRBV9 with TRBJ2-5; a weak D match, TRBD1 (5 bases). The V and J ends lost 3 bases and 3 bases respectively, with 9 bases between them. Germline V gene lookup returns CDR1 SGDLS and CDR2 YYNGEE. There are 13 residues in the CDR3. The CDR3 reads CASSGGREETQYF. The CDR3 DNA sequence: TGTGCCAGCAGCGGGGGCAGGGAAGAGACCCAGTACTTC.

This clone was observed once. This chain connects TRBV30 to TRBJ2-2; the D is unclear. This CDR3 spans 15 amino acids. Germline values: CDR1 GTSNPN, CDR2 SVGIG (reference sequence). Trimming took off 0 bases at V and 1 base at J, with 9 bases between the two ends. The CDR3 reads CAWSVKRVNTGELFF. CDR3 nucleotides: TGTGCCTGGAGTGTAAAACGGGTGAACACCGGGGAGCTGTTTTTT.

V is TRBV28 and J is TRBJ1-5, with unresolved D. The CDR3 runs to 14 residues. Germline-derived CDR1 and CDR2 are MDHEN and SYDVKM. The V and J ends lost 2 bases and 5 bases respectively, with 10 bases between them. CDR3 DNA: TGTGCCAGCAGTTTAGGACTACTGCATCAGCCCCAGCATTTT. Amino acid sequence: CASSLGLLHQPQHF.

V is TRBV24-1 and J is TRBJ2-2, with TRBD1 matching over 9 bases. The trim removed 1 base at V and 2 bases at J, leaving 4 bases unmatched. Germline V gives CDR1 KGHDR, CDR2 SFDVKD. This CDR3 spans 17 amino acids. The CDR3 region has the DNA TGTGCCACCAGTGATTTTGGGACAGGGTTCAACACCGGGGAGCTGTTTTTT. Amino acids: CATSDFGTGFNTGELFF.